The T cell receptor beta chain under discussion was sequenced for a study of T cell responses to AZD1222 COVID-19 vaccine. Study findings and constraints: The breadth and depth of Spike-specific TCRs increased once two AZD1222 doses had been given. Baseline testing showed seropositivity in only five or six AZD1222 recipients. Spike-wide coverage was observed for vaccine-associated CD4 TCRs, with dominant responses at 160-218 and 743-854. Epitopes outside B.1.351 and B.1.1.7 mutated regions reportedly drew nearly half of spike TCRs.

Using immunoSEQ multiplex PCR, the repertoire was profiled, and TCRdb retains in-frame clones only, with some absent. The table records about 150,000 clones, just over 90% of them present only once. The CDR3 is made up of 14 amino acids. Trimming shortened V by 4 bases and J by 5 bases, and 16 bases separated the two germline ends. Germline assignment: CDR1 SGHNT and CDR2 YYREEE (reference sequence). A word on this clone: Its antigen is as yet unknown.

Here the sequenced sample was peripheral blood, taken 28 days after the second AZD1222 dose. The receptor was isolated from an adult who received the AZD1222 COVID-19 vaccine. The chain uses TRBV5-4 and TRBJ2-7; D uncertain. DNA for the CDR3: TGTGCCAGCAGCCTCGCAGGAGCTCTCAACGAGCAGTACTTC. It yields the protein CASSLAGALNEQYF.